This T cell receptor beta chain was profiled in a study of immune cell composition in non-small cell lung cancer (dated by TCRdb to 2017 to 2019). With respect to the entire study: Histologic subtype was assigned using H&E plus p63, CK5, Napsin A and TTF-1 immunohistochemistry, mainly lung adenocarcinoma or squamous cell carcinoma. TCR-beta sequencing from Adaptive Biotechnologies was done on around 32 paired sets of NSCLC tumour and non-adjacent lung specimens and on some 27 tumour-only specimens. For supplementary cohort #1, made up of roughly ten lung adenocarcinoma cases, paired tumour/lung TCR-beta sequencing was done and TIL populations were generated so that tumour reactivity could be assessed. Four tumour specimens that had TCR-beta data belonged to rare histological subtypes and were left out of the subtype comparisons.

Genomic DNA was isolated with the QIAamp DNA kit from frozen aliquots of single-cell suspensions that had not been sorted. Tumour samples were surgically resected non-small cell lung cancer tissue. Tissues arrived within 2 hours of resection and were immediately processed into single-cell suspensions. Tissue was mechanically dissociated and enzymatically digested with DNase I, collagenase I and hyaluronidase for about 30 minutes at 37 °C, then filtered and RBC-lysed. On this clone: Its antigen is currently not known. Base qualities are not provided; no much larger clone lies one nucleotide away.

Relative to germline, V is 8 bases shorter and J is 4 bases shorter, with 9 bases between their ends. Spanning cysteine to phenylalanine, the CDR3 consists of 12 amino acids. Only CDR3 DNA is held: 36 bases, read in frame from base 1. Via the germline V gene (reference sequence), CDR1 is LNHNV and CDR2 YYDKDF. TCR-beta CDR3 regions were amplified from genomic DNA by a two-step multiplex PCR, with the second step adding Illumina-compatible adaptors. TCR-beta immunosequencing was performed on an Illumina platform as a commercial immunoSEQ service. Per the original workflow: Repertoires were described by productive clonality and by Top 10 Clones, which is the percentage of T-cell templates coming from the ten most frequent sequences. Values of productive clonality ranged from 0 to 1, with a monoclonal population indicated by a value of 1. Tumour-associated clones, identified using log10 scatter plots, were defined as sequences that made up at least 0.1% of tumour T-cell templates and were not found in the matched non-adjacent lung. Two-group comparisons used Student's t-tests, stages used ANOVA, and relationships used linear regression, analysed in GraphPad Prism7 and R. Not all clones reach the TCRdb copy of this immuneACCESS table, which keeps in-frame sequences only. Checked studies attribute under half of the gap to unresolved V genes and leave the rest unexplained. V and J calls and clone size are as listed in that table; D and trimming were resolved from the DNA. For this sample the table gives over 1,500 clones, of which roughly 79% were detected only once. Clones ranked in the top ten supply around 4.6% of the sample.

What the research found in general, with its limitations: Only about 9 cases were included in the reactivity cohort, and sequence sharing between tumour-reactive clones and the dominant in vivo tumour-associated clones was not shown. Compared with lung adenocarcinoma tumours, lung squamous cell carcinoma showed significantly higher Top 10 clone scores and productive clonality. No significant correlation was found between tumour TCR-beta clonality and smoking pack-years. Nearly half of NSCLC cases had tumour-associated clones >0.5%, with 75% to 80% of squamous carcinomas showing such clones compared with approximately 34% of adenocarcinomas. Across 10 or so adenocarcinoma cases, the maximal tumour-associated clone frequency showed a strong correlation with TIL tumour reactivity, but overall clonality showed no such correlation.

This receptor was obtained from a human donor with non-small cell lung cancer. What was sequenced was lung tumor tissue. The chain is encoded by TRBV15 joined to TRBJ1-3, with no confidently assigned D gene. The nucleotide sequence reads as follows: TGTGCCACCGGAGAAAGAGGAAACACCATATATTTT. The resulting protein is CATGERGNTIYF.